The present T cell receptor (beta chain) was sequenced within a study of blood T cell repertoires in COVID-19. Study information: Specimens from acute and convalescent COVID-19 originated in the United States, Italy and Spain. The cDNA or gDNA used as material had been derived from T cells, B-cell-depleted T cells, or PBMCs.

As originally analysed: Reference gene primer amplification yielded estimated nucleated cell counts. Some clones are missing from TCRdb's copy, which holds only in-frame ones; the method was immunoSEQ multiplex PCR. V, J and clone size were drawn from that table, and D and trimming were deduced from the DNA. This sample carries some 150,000 clones, 80% to 85% of them seen once, and the ten largest clones take about 14%. CDR1 is SEHNR, CDR2 FQNEAQ, per germline (reference sequence). With V trimmed by 4 bases and J by 3 bases, 7 bases remained unmatched. The CDR3 has 15 amino acids. The material sequenced was peripheral blood. The J gene is TRBJ1-1, the V gene TRBV7-9, with TRBD1 matching 8 bases. This TCR came from a woman in her 70s with COVID-19, enrolled during active disease. CDR3 in DNA: TGTGCCAGCAGCTCCCCGGACAGGGCGGACACTGAAGCTTTCTTT. Its translation is CASSSPDRADTEAFF.